Listed here is a single T cell receptor beta chain. This sample is part of a study of blood T cell repertoires in COVID-19. The overall study: Collection of acute and convalescent COVID-19 samples took place in the United States, Italy and Spain. PBMCs, B-cell-depleted T cells, or T cells provided the cDNA or gDNA that made up the material.

Authors' analysis steps: From reference gene primer amplification, estimates of nucleated cell counts were derived. Using immunoSEQ multiplex PCR, the repertoire was profiled, and TCRdb retains in-frame clones only, with some absent. V, J and clone size are those of that table, while D and trimming were read from the DNA. The data contain more than 60,000 clones, 85% of them singletons. This TCR was sampled from a human donor in a cohort sampled during active COVID-19. Sequenced sample: peripheral blood.

The CDR3 sequence is CATHRDPRSYEQYF. As DNA, the CDR3 is TGTGCCACCCACAGGGACCCGAGATCCTACGAGCAGTACTTC. V gene TRBV6-5 combines with J gene TRBJ2-7, with TRBD1 as a possible D gene (6 bases). The V gene lost 10 bases and the J gene lost 1 base, with 17 bases spanning the gap. CDR1 is MNHEY and CDR2 is SVGAGI in the germline V gene. The CDR3 totals 14 residues.